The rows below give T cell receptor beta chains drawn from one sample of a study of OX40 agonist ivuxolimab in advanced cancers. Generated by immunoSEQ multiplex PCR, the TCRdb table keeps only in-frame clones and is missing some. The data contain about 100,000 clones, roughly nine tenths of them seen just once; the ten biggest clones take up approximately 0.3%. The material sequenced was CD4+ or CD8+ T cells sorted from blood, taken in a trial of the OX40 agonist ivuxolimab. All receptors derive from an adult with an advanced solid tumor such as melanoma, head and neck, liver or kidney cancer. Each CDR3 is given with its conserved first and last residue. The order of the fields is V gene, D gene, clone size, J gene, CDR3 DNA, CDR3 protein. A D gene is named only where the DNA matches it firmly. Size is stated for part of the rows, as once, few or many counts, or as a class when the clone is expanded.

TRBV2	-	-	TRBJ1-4	TGTGCCAGCAGTCGAGGGGCTAATGAAAAACTGTTTTTT	CASSRGANEKLFF
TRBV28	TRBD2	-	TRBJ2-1	TGTGCCAGCAGTTTAGGTGGGACTAACTTCAATGAGCAGTTCTTC	CASSLGGTNFNEQFF
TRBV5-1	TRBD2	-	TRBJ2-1	TGCGCCAGCAGCATTGACCTAGCGGGAGGGCACAATGAGCAGTTCTTC	CASSIDLAGGHNEQFF
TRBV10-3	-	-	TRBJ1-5	TGTGCCATCAGTGAGTCAGGGGTTCAGCCCCAGCATTTT	CAISESGVQPQHF
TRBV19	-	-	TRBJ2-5	TGTGCCAGTAGTATTATCAGGGGAGAGGGGACCCAGTACTTC	CASSIIRGEGTQYF
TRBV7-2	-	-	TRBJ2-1	TGTGCCAGCAGCTTAGCAGGGTCGGGAGTTAGCAATGAGCAGTTCTTC	CASSLAGSGVSNEQFF
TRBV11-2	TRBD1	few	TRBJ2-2	TGTGCCAGCACCTTGGGTTGGACAGGGGTTTCCGGGGAGCTGTTTTTT	CASTLGWTGVSGELFF
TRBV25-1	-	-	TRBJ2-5	TGTGCCAGCAGTGAATCGGAGGCCCCACAAGAGACCCAGTACTTC	CASSESEAPQETQYF
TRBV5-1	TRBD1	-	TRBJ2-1	TGCGCCAGCAGCTCCGGGACAGTAGCAAACAATGAGCAGTTCTTC	CASSSGTVANNEQFF
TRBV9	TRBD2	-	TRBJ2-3	TGTGCCAGCAGCGTACTAGCGGCAGATACGCAGTATTTT	CASSVLAADTQYF
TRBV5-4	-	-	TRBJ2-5	TGTGCCAGCAGCTTGTTCCCAGAGACCCAGTACTTC	CASSLFPETQYF
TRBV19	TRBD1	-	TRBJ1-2	TGTGCCACCTGGGACAGGGGGCTCAGTGGCTACACCTTC	CATWDRGLSGYTF
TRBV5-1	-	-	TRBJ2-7	TGCGCCAGCAGCTTGAGTAGTCGCCACGAGCAGTACTTC	CASSLSSRHEQYF
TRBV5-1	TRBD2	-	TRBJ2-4	TGCGCCAGCAGCCGAAGCGGGAGTGGGGGAACCAAAAACATTCAGTACTTC	CASSRSGSGGTKNIQYF
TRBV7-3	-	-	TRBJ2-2	TGTGCCAGCAGCCCAACACCGACTTCGGGGGAGCTGTTTTTT	CASSPTPTSGELFF
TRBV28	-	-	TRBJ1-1	TGTGCCAGCAGTTTGGGGACTTCGAACACTGAAGCTTTCTTT	CASSLGTSNTEAFF
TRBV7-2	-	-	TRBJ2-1	TGTGCCAGCAGCCAGGGGGGTCCCTCCTACAATGAGCAGTTCTTC	CASSQGGPSYNEQFF
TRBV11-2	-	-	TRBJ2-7	TGTGCCAGCAGCTTAGAGTACTACGAGCAGTACTTC	CASSLEYYEQYF
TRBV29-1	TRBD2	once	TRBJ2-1	TGCAGCGTTGAATCAGTAGCGGGAGGGCCTTTTCCGTTCTTC	CSVESVAGGPFPFF
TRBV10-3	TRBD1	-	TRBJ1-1	TGTGCCATCAGTGAGGTGGACAGGGGTCGCACTGAAGCTTTCTTT	CAISEVDRGRTEAFF
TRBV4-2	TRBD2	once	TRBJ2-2	TGTGCCAGCAGCCAAGGGCTAGCGGGCACAAAGTGGCTGAACACCGGGGAGCTGTTTTTT	CASSQGLAGTKWLNTGELFF
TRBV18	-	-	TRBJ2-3	TGTGCCAGCTCACCTGCCCCTAGTAGCACAGATACGCAGTATTTT	CASSPAPSSTDTQYF
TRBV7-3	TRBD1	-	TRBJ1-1	TGTGCCAGCAGCTTGGCCACAGGGGGTGGGACTGAAGCTTTCTTT	CASSLATGGGTEAFF
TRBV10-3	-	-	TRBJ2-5	TGTGCCATCAGTGAGTCGAGGAGGGGGCGGGAGACCCAGTACTTC	CAISESRRGRETQYF
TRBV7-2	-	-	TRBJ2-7	TGTGCCAGCAGCTCTAGGGCGGGCTTGAGCTCCTACGAGCAGTACTTC	CASSSRAGLSSYEQYF
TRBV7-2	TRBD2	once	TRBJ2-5	TGTGCCAGCACCCCCGCTGCGGGAGGCCGCAGGGAGACCCAGTACTTC	CASTPAAGGRRETQYF
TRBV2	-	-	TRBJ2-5	TGTGCCAGCAGTGACCAACAATACCAAGAGACCCAGTACTTC	CASSDQQYQETQYF
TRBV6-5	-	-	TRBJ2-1	TGTGCCAGCAGTTACTCGCTGGGAGGGGGCTTTGAGCAGTTCTTC	CASSYSLGGGFEQFF
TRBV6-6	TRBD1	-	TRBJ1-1	TGTGCCAGCAGTGACGGACAGGGGACTGAAGCTTTCTTT	CASSDGQGTEAFF
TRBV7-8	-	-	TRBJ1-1	TGTGCCAGCAGCTTATGGCCCAGCCAGGGAGGGCTAACTGAAGCTTTCTTT	CASSLWPSQGGLTEAFF
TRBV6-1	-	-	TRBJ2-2	TGTGCCAGCAGTGAATTCCGCAACACCGGGGAGCTGTTTTTT	CASSEFRNTGELFF
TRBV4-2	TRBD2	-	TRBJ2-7	TGTGCCAGCAGCCAAGTCCTAGCGGGGGCGCTCTCCTACGAGCAGTACTTC	CASSQVLAGALSYEQYF
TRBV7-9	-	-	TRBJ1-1	TGTGCCAGCAGCCCCAAGGCTACAGGGCCCACTGAAGCTTTCTTT	CASSPKATGPTEAFF
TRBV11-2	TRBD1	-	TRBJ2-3	TGTGCCAGCAGGCATGGGACAGGGAGAGATACGCAGTATTTT	CASRHGTGRDTQYF
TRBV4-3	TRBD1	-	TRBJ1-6	TGCGCCAGCAGCCTCCCTGCATACTTTCGGGACAGGTCGTTCTCCCTCTCGTCCCTCCACTTT	CASSLPAYFRDRSFSLSSLHF
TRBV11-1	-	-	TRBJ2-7	TGTGCCAGCAGCAAAGGGCAGGGCTACGAGCAGTACTTC	CASSKGQGYEQYF
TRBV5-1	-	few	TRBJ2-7	TGCGCCAGCAGCTTGGGGGGCGAGCAGTACTTC	CASSLGGEQYF
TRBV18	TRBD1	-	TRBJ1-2	TGTGCCAGCTCACCGTCCCAGGGGGCGGTCACCTTC	CASSPSQGAVTF
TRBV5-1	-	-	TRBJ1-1	TGCGCCAGCAGCTTGAACGCGGAGAACACTGAAGCTTTCTTT	CASSLNAENTEAFF
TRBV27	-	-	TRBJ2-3	TGTGCCAGCAGTCCGACAGGAACTAGCACAGATACGCAGTATTTT	CASSPTGTSTDTQYF
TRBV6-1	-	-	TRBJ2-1	TGTGCCAGCAGTGAAGTGTGGCGCGAATCTGAGCAGTTCTTC	CASSEVWRESEQFF
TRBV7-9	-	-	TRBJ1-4	TGTGCCAGCAGCTCCCGAGGGGGTACAACTAATGAAAAACTGTTTTTT	CASSSRGGTTNEKLFF
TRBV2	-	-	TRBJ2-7	TGTGCCAGCAGTGCGGACCACTACGAGCAGTACTTC	CASSADHYEQYF
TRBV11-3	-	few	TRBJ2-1	TGTGCCAGCAGCTCCACGACCGTAAGTGAGCAGTTCTTC	CASSSTTVSEQFF
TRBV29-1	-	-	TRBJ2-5	TGCAGCGCCTCGGGGGAGGAGACCCAGTACTTC	CSASGEETQYF
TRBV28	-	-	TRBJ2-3	TGTGCCAGCAGGGGGACTAGCACAGATACGCAGTATTTT	CASRGTSTDTQYF